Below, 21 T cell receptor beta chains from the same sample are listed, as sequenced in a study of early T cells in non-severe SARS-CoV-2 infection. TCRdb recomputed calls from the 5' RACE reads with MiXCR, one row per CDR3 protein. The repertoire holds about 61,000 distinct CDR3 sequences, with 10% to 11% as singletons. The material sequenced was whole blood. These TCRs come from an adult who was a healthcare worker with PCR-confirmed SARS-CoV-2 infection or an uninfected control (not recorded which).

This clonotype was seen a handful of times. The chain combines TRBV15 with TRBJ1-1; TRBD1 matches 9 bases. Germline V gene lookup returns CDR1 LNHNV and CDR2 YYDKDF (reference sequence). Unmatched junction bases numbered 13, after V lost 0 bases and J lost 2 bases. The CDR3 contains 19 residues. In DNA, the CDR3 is TGTGCCACCAGCAGAGATCGGACAGGGGCCGTGATCGGAAACACTGAAGCTTTCTTT. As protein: CATSRDRTGAVIGNTEAFF. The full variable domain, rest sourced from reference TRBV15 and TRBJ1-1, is DAMVIQNPRYQVTQFGKPVTLSCSQTLNHNVMYWYQQKSSQAPKLLFHYYDKDFNNEADTPDNFQSRRPNTSFCFLDIRSPGLGDTAMYLCATSRDRTGAVIGNTEAFFGQGTRLTVV.

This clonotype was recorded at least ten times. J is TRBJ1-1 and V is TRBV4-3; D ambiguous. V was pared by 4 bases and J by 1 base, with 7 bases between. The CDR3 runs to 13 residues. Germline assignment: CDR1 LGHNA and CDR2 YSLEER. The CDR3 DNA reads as TGCGCCAGCAGCCCGATGCCGAACACTGAAGCTTTCTTT. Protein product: CASSPMPNTEAFF.

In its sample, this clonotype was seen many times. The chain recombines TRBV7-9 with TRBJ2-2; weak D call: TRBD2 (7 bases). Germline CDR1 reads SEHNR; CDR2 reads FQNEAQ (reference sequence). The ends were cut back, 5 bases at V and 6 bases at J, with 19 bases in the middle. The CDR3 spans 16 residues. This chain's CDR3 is CASSGRRGASSGELFF. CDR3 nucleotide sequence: TGTGCCAGCAGCGGGCGCCGGGGGGCGTCTTCCGGGGAGCTGTTTTTT.

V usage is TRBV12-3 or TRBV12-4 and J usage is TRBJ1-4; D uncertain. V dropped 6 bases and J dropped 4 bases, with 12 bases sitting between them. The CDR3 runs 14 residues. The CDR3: CASRVGRGNEKLFF. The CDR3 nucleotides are TGTGCCAGCAGGGTGGGCAGAGGTAATGAAAAACTGTTTTTT.

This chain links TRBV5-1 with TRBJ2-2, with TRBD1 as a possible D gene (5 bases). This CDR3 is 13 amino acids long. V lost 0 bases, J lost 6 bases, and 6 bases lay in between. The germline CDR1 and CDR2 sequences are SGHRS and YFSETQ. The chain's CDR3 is CASSLGGSGELFF. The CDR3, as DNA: TGCGCCAGCAGCTTGGGGGGCTCCGGGGAGCTGTTTTTT.

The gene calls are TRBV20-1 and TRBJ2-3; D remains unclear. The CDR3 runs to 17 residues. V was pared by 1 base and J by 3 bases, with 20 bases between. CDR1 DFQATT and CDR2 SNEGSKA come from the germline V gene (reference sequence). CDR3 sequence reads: CSARVWVRTKRTDTQYF. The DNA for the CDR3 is TGCAGTGCTAGAGTTTGGGTAAGGACCAAACGGACAGATACGCAGTATTTT.

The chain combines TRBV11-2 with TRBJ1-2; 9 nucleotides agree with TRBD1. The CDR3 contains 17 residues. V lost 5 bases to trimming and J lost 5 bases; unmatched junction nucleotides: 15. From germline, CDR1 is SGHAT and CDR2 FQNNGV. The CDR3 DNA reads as TGTGCCAGCAGCCTGAGGACCCGGGACAGGGCTGTGTATGGCTACACCTTC. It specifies CASSLRTRDRAVYGYTF.

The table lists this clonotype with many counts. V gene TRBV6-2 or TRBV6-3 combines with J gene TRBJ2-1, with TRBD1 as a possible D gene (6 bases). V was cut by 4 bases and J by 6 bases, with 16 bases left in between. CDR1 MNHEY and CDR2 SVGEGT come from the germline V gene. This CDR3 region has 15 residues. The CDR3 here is CASSFLTGIGNEQFF. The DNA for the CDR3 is TGTGCCAGCAGTTTTCTGACAGGTATAGGCAATGAGCAGTTCTTC.

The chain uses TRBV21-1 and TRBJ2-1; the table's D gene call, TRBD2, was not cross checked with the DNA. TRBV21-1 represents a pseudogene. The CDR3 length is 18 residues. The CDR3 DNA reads TGTGCCAGCAGCAAAGGTAATAGCGGGTCCTTTACCTACAATGAGCAGTTCTTC. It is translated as CASSKGNSGSFTYNEQFF.

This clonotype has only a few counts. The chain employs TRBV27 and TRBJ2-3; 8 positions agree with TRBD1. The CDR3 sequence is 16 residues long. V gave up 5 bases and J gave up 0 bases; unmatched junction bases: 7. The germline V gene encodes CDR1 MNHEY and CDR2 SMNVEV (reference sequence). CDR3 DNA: TGTGCCAGCAGTCTACTCGGACAGGGCAGCACAGATACGCAGTATTTT. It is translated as CASSLLGQGSTDTQYF.

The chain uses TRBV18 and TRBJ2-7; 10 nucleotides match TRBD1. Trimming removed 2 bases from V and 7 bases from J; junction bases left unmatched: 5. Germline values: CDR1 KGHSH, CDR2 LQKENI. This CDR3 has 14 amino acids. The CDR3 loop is CASSPGTGVREQYF. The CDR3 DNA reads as TGTGCCAGCTCACCAGGGACAGGGGTTCGAGAGCAGTACTTC.

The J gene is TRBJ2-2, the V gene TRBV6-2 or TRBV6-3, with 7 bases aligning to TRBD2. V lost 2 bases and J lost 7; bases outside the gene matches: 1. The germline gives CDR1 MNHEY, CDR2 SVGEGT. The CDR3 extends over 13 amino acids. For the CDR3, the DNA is TGTGCCAGCAGTTACAGCGGGGTCGGGGAGCTGTTTTTT. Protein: CASSYSGVGELFF.

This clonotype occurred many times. CDR3 sequence reads: CSAPGQEGGLLDEQYF. The CDR3 DNA is TGCAGTGCCCCAGGGCAGGAGGGCGGTCTACTCGACGAGCAGTACTTC. The chain has TRBV20-1 and TRBJ2-7; D is perhaps TRBD2 (6 bases). Germline CDR1 is DFQATT and CDR2 is SNEGSKA (reference sequence). V was clipped by 6 bases and J by 5 bases, with 26 bases between them. The CDR3 is 16 amino acids.

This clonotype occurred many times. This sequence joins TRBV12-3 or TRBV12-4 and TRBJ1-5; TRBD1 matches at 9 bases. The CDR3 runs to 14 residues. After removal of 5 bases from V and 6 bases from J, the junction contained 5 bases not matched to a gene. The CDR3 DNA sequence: TGTGCCAGCAGTGAGACAGGGGGGGGTCAGCCCCAGCATTTT. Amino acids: CASSETGGGQPQHF.

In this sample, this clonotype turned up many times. As DNA, the CDR3 is TGTGCCAGCAGCTTAGATCCCGGGGAGCTGTTTTTT. Translation: CASSLDPGELFF. The chain uses TRBV7-9 and TRBJ2-2, with D unclear. This CDR3 contains 12 residues. The germline V gene encodes CDR1 SEHNR and CDR2 FQNEAQ (reference sequence). V lost 1 base to trimming and J lost 6 bases, with 3 bases between them.

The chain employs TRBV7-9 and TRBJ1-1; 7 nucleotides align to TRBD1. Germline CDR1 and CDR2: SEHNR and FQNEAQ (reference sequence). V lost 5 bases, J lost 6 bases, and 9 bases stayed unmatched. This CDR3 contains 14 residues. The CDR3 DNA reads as TGTGCCAGCAGCGTAGACAGGGAGGTTTCTGAAGCTTTCTTT. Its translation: CASSVDREVSEAFF.

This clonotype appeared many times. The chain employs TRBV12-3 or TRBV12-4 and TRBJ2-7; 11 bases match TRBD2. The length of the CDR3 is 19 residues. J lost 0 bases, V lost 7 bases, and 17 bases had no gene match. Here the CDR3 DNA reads TGTGCCAGCACCCTAGTCGGAATACTAGCGGGGGCGACCTCCTACGAGCAGTACTTC. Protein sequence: CASTLVGILAGATSYEQYF.

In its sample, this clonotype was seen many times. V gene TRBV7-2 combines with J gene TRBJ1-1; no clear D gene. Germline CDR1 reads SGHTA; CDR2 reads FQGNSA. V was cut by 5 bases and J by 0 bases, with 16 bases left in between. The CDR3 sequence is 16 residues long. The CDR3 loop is CASSPRSGRMNTEAFF. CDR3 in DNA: TGTGCCAGCAGCCCTAGGTCGGGGAGGATGAACACTGAAGCTTTCTTT. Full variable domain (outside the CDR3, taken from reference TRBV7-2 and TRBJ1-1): GAGVSQSPSNKVTEKGKDVELRCDPISGHTALYWYRQSLGQGLEFLIYFQGNSAPDKSGLPSDRFSAERTGGSVSTLTIQRTQQEDSAVYLCASSPRSGRMNTEAFFGQGTRLTVV.

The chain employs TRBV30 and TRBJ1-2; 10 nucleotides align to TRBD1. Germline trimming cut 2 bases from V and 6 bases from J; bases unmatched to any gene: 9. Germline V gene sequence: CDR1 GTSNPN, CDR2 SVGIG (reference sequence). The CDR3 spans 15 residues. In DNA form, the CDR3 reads TGTGCCTGGAGTTCCCCGGGACAGGGGATACATGGCTACACCTTC. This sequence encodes CAWSSPGQGIHGYTF.

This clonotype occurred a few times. The CDR3 region has the DNA TGTGCCAGCAGCTTGGCCGGTTTACTAGCGGGGGCCCATACGCAGTATTTT. Its protein product is CASSLAGLLAGAHTQYF. The chain uses TRBV5-4 and TRBJ2-3; the match to TRBD2 covers 11 bases. Germline CDR1 and CDR2: SGHNT and YYREEE (reference sequence). This CDR3 comprises 17 residues. V was clipped by 0 bases and J by 7 bases; unmatched bases: 10.

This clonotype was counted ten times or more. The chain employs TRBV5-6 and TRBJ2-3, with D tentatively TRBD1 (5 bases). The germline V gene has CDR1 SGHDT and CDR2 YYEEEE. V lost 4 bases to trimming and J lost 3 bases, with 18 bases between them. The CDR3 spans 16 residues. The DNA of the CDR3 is TGTGCCAGCAGCCGACCGAACAAGGGGATTACAGATACGCAGTATTTT. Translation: CASSRPNKGITDTQYF.